This T cell receptor (beta chain) was observed in a study of blood T cell repertoires in COVID-19. The wider study: PBMCs, B-cell-depleted T cells, or T cells were the source of the cDNA or gDNA that made up the material.

CDR3 length: 13 amino acids. V was shortened by 3 bases and J by 7 bases, with 10 bases between the two germline ends. Germline V gene data show CDR1 as MGHRA and CDR2 as YSYEKL. Enrolled during active infection, Seattle patients were then followed longitudinally. This clone has just a few counts. In the original processing: Reference gene primer amplification in the assay estimated nucleated cell counts. Profiling relied on immunoSEQ multiplex PCR, and the TCRdb table lists in-frame clones only, not all of them. Clone size and the V and J calls come from that table; the DNA yielded D and trimming. The data contain under 200,000 clones, 85% to 90% of them singletons.

The receptor comes from a woman aged 60 to 75 with COVID-19, enrolled during active disease. The sequenced material came from peripheral blood. This chain joins TRBV4-1 and TRBJ1-5, with D hard to call. This CDR3 reads CASSHFRGQPQHF. CDR3 nucleotides: TGCGCCAGCAGCCATTTCCGGGGACAGCCCCAGCATTTT.